This T cell receptor (beta chain) was found in a study of neurological immune-mediated disorders. General study results and limits: The greatest degree of TCR clonal expansion was observed in HTLV-1-associated myelopathy, with the lowest in multiple sclerosis, below that of healthy controls.

In this sample, this clonotype turned up many times. Its antigen is unknown. Using its own MiXCR run on the 5' RACE reads, TCRdb lists one record per CDR3 protein. The data hold about 33,000 distinct CDR3 sequences, with about 13% observed a single time. Time point reported: longitudinal time-point 2. The unsorted libraries were produced from 2 million PBMCs held at -80 C. The CDR3 is 15 amino acids. Trimming stripped 3 bases from V and 0 bases from J, with 9 bases between. Per germline, CDR1 SNHLY and CDR2 FYNNEI. This TCR was recovered from a woman in her 40s in good health. The rearrangement links TRBV2 to TRBJ1-3; unclear D gene. The material sequenced was PBMCs. CDR3 DNA: TGTGCCAGCAGTGAGGCAGGCGTCTCTGGAAACACCATATATTTT. It encodes CASSEAGVSGNTIYF. Full variable domain (missing parts from reference TRBV2 and TRBJ1-3): EPEVTQTPSHQVTQMGQEVILRCVPISNHLYFYWYRQILGQKVEFLVSFYNNEISEKSEIFDDQFSVERPDGSNFTLKIRSTKLEDSAMYFCASSEAGVSGNTIYFGEGSWLTVV.